The 14 T cell receptor beta chains below come from one sample, sequenced in a study of T-cell memory formation after mild COVID-19 (dated by TCRdb to the early 2020s). Libraries were constructed by 5' RACE. These reads were obtained on an Illumina NovaSeq 6000. TCRdb took the public reads, trimmed them with fastp at Q25, ran MiXCR for clone calling and kept in-frame beta chains. Under each unique CDR3 protein, matching rows form one entry showing the most common genes and DNA. The sample yields approximately 250,000 distinct CDR3 sequences; over 15% were counted once. Clones ranked in the top ten supply more than 2% of the sample. Material for sequencing was PBMCs or a T cell subset sorted from them (not recorded which). Receptors originate from an adult woman who had mild COVID-19 (a few samples of this study predate the infection). The sample titles of this study are shuffled in the database, so cell type and time point are left out; the donor was told from shared clones.

The V and J genes are TRBV12-3 or TRBV12-4 and TRBJ2-7, with D tentatively TRBD2 (5 bases). Trimming stripped 3 bases from V and 5 bases from J, with 17 bases between. The CDR3 is made up of 15 amino acids. The CDR3 loop is CASSFLAREGDEQYF. The CDR3 nucleotides are TGTGCCAGCAGTTTCTTAGCGCGAGAGGGCGACGAGCAGTACTTC.

This clonotype was counted between two and nine times. The gene calls are TRBV30 and TRBJ1-1; tentatively, D is TRBD1 (5 bases). V lost 5 bases to trimming and J lost 2 bases, with 21 bases between them. This CDR3 is built from 16 residues. Germline CDR1 GTSNPN, CDR2 SVGIG (reference sequence). The DNA for the CDR3 is TGTGCCTGGGCCCAAGGGGTCGGGACGGTCAACACTGAAGCTTTCTTT. Translated: CAWAQGVGTVNTEAFF.

The V gene is TRBV20-1, the J gene TRBJ2-1; the match to TRBD2 covers 13 bases. Trimming cost V 6 bases and J 4 bases; bases outside gene matches: 9. The CDR3 length is 16 residues. Germline CDR1 and CDR2: DFQATT and SNEGSKA (reference sequence). The CDR3 is CSARLAGGPNYNEQFF. The CDR3 DNA sequence: TGCAGTGCAAGACTAGCGGGAGGCCCAAATTACAATGAGCAGTTCTTC.

In its sample, this clonotype was seen a few times. The rearrangement links TRBV5-5 to TRBJ1-5; TRBD1 matches 11 bases. There are 15 residues in the CDR3. Germline-derived CDR1 and CDR2 are SGHKS and YYEKEE (reference sequence). After removal of 3 bases from V and 6 bases from J, the junction contained 5 bases not matched to a gene. The chain's CDR3 is CASSYADRGRQPQHF. The CDR3 DNA reads as TGTGCCAGCAGCTATGCGGACAGGGGGCGTCAGCCCCAGCATTTT.

This clonotype was detected only a few times. The rearrangement links TRBV18 to TRBJ1-2; D may be TRBD1 (6 bases). The V gene lost 3 bases and the J gene lost 6 bases, with 17 bases spanning the gap. Germline lookup yields CDR1 KGHSH and CDR2 LQKENI. The CDR3 extends over 15 amino acids. Here the CDR3 DNA reads TGTGCCAGCTCACCTGGTTCGCGACAGGCCAATGGCTACACCTTC. It specifies CASSPGSRQANGYTF.

This sequence joins TRBV27 and TRBJ2-7; D is perhaps TRBD2 (6 bases). Germline CDR1 is MNHEY and CDR2 is SMNVEV (reference sequence). Trimming took 6 bases from V and 3 from J, leaving 18 bases between them. This CDR3 has 15 amino acids. The CDR3, as DNA: TGTGCCAGCAGCTACTTAAACGCGGGGAACTACGAGCAGTACTTC. It is translated as CASSYLNAGNYEQYF.

There are many counts of this clonotype. V usage is TRBV12-3 or TRBV12-4 and J usage is TRBJ2-1, with D unresolved. This CDR3 has 11 residues. The ends were cut back, 2 bases at V and 7 bases at J, with 3 bases in the middle. CDR3 loop: CASSLSNEQFF. The CDR3 DNA follows: TGTGCCAGCAGTTTATCTAATGAGCAGTTCTTC.

The sample holds many counts of this clonotype. V and J are TRBV20-1 and TRBJ2-3, with D possibly being TRBD2 (5 bases). From germline, CDR1 is DFQATT and CDR2 SNEGSKA (reference sequence). V lost 4 bases, J lost 14 bases, and 7 bases lay in between. The CDR3 sequence is 8 residues long. Written as DNA, the CDR3 is TGCAGTGCTACGGCGGGGTATTTT. Translation gives CSATAGYF.

Only a few counts were recorded for this clonotype. The chain employs TRBV5-1 and TRBJ1-1; possibly TRBD1 for D (5 bases). The V end lost 4 bases, the J end lost 0 bases, and 13 bases lay between the germline ends. The CDR3 totals 15 residues. Germline V gene data show CDR1 as SGHRS and CDR2 as YFSETQ. The CDR3 is CASSPLQVMNTEAFF. The CDR3, as DNA: TGCGCCAGCAGCCCTTTACAGGTTATGAACACTGAAGCTTTCTTT.

This chain joins TRBV14 and TRBJ1-6; the D is unclear. From germline, CDR1 is SGHDN and CDR2 FVKESK. CDR3 length: 15 amino acids. Deletions cut 0 bases from V and 10 bases from J, with 13 bases between. The CDR3 protein is CASSQERGISSPLHF. The CDR3 bases are TGTGCCAGCAGCCAAGAAAGAGGGATTTCGTCACCCCTCCACTTT. The entire variable domain, with the rest obtained from reference TRBV14 and TRBJ1-6, is as follows: EAGVTQFPSHSVIEKGQTVTLRCDPISGHDNLYWYRRVMGKEIKFLLHFVKESKQDESGMPNNRFLAERTGGTYSTLKVQPAELEDSGVYFCASSQERGISSPLHFGNGTRLTVT.

This chain links TRBV12-3 or TRBV12-4 with TRBJ1-1, with D uncertain. The CDR3 totals 14 residues. The V end was cut by 1 base, the J end by 4 bases, with 10 bases between. The CDR3 here is CASSLGMEGTEAFF. CDR3 nucleotide sequence: TGTGCCAGCAGTTTAGGGATGGAGGGCACTGAAGCTTTCTTT.

This clonotype was seen only a few times. The chain carries TRBV4-1 and TRBJ1-1, with D perhaps matching TRBD1 (6 bases). Germline CDR1 and CDR2: MGHRA and YSYEKL. The CDR3 length is 17 residues. The V end lost 2 bases, the J end lost 0 bases, and 16 bases lay between the germline ends. In DNA, the CDR3 is TGCGCCAGCAGCCAATACGGGGGCCGAGGAGTGAACACTGAAGCTTTCTTT. Translation gives CASSQYGGRGVNTEAFF.

The chain combines TRBV2 with TRBJ2-1; TRBD1 aligns across 10 bases. Germline-derived CDR1 and CDR2 are SNHLY and FYNNEI. The length of the CDR3 is 18 residues. V lost 6 bases and J lost 5; bases outside the gene matches: 16. The CDR3 DNA follows: TGTGCCAGCAGATCCGGTAGTCAGACAGGGGGCAGAGACAATGAGCAGTTCTTC. Translating it yields CASRSGSQTGGRDNEQFF.

In its sample, this clonotype is medium-sized (0.01 to 0.1%). V and J are TRBV20-1 and TRBJ2-7, with unresolved D. CDR3 length: 11 residues. V gave up 5 bases and J gave up 3 bases, with 8 bases separating them. Germline assignment: CDR1 DFQATT and CDR2 SNEGSKA (reference sequence). This CDR3 reads CSAANLYEQYF. DNA of the CDR3: TGCAGTGCTGCGAATCTCTACGAGCAGTACTTC.